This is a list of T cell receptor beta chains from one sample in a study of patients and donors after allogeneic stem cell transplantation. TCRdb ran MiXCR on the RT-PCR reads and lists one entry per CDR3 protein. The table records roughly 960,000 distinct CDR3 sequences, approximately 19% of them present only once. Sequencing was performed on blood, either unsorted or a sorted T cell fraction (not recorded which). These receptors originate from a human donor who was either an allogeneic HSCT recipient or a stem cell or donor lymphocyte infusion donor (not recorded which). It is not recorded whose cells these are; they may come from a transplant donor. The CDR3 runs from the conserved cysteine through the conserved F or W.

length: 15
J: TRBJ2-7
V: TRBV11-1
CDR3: CASSPRPVGSYEQYF

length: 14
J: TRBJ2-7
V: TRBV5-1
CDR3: CASSSGILSYEQYF

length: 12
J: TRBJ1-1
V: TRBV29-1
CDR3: CSPSRGNTEAFF

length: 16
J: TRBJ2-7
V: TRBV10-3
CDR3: CAISAAFTGLLIEQYF

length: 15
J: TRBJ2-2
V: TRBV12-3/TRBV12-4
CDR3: CASGDDSSNTGELFF

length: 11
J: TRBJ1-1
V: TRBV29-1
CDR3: CSVGENREAFF

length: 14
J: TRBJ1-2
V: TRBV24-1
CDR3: CATSDSYSNYGYTF

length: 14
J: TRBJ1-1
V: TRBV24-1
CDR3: CATSEGRVMAEAFF

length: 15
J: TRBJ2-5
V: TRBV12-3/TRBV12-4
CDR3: CASSLIATAWETQYF

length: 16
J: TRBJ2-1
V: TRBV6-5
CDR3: CASSYSDSPRNNEQFF

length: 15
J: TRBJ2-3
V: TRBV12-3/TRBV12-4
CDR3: CASSLSHPGSDTQYF

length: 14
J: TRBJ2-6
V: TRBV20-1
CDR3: CSARRDSGANVLTF

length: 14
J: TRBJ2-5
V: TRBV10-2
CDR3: CASSERGWLETQYF

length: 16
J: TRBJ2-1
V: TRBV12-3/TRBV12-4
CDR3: CASSLGGRGSGGEQFF

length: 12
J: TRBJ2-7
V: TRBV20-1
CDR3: CSARDITYEQYF

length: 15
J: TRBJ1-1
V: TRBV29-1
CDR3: CSVAFVLSVNTEAFF

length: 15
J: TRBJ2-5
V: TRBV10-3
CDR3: CAISGLLADKETQYF

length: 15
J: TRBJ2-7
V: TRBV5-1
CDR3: CASSRTGTSESEQYF

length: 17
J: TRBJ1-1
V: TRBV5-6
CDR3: CASSLGAGGHVNTEAFF

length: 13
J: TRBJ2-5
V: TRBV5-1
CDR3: CASSFGTGYPQYF

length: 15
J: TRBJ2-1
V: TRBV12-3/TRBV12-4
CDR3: CASSPDYGSHNEQFF

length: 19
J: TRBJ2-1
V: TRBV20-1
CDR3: CSARELYSPIAGVKLEQFF

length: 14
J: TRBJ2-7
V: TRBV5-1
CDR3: CASSLDGPDYEQYF

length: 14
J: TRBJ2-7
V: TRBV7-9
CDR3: CASSLTGNPYEQYF

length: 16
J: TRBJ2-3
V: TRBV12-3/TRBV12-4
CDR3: CASSPEGLADTDTQYF

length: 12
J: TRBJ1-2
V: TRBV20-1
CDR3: CSASGTGFGYTF

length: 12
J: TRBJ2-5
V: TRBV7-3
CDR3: CASSLIGYPRDF

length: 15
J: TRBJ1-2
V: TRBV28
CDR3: CAIGPGGPTYDGYTF

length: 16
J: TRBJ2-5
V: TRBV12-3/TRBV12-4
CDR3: CASSLGGQGLGETQYF

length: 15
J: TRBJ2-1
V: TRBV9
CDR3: CASSVGREAGYEQFF

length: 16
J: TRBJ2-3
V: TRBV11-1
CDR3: CASSYLAGALTDTQYF

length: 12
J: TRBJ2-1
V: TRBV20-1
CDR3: CSARFIHNEQFF

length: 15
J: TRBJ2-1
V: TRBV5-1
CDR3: CASSSGTRVVNEQFF

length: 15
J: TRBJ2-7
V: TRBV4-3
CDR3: CASSQARDSAYEQYF

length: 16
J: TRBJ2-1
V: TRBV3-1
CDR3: CASSHLLAGGHSEQFF

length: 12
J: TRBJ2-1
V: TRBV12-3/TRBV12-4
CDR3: CASRTRVAEQFF

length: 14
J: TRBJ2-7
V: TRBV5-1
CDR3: CASRLAGGPDEQYF

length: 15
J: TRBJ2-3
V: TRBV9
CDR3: CASSVDGREGDTQYF

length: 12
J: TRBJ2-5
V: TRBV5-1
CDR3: CASSRNQETQYF

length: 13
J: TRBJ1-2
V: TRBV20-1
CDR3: CSARNREGYGYTF

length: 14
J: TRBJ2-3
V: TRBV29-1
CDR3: CSVARAPGGDTQYF

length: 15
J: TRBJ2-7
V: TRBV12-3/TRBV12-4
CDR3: CASSPDSGSPYEQYF

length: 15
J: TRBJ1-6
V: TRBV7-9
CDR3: CASSRDGGVGSPLHF

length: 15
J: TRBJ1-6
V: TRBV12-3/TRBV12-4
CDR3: CASRAPGSLNSPLHF

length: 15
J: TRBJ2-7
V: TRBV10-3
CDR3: CAISASWGGTYEQYF

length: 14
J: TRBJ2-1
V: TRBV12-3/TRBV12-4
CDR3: CASRPPGPHNEQFF

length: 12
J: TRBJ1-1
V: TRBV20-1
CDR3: CSARRVRTEAFF

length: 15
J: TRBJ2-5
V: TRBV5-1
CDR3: CASSLSRTDRRTQYF